This paragraph reports one T cell receptor (beta chain). The target antigen is unknown. This CDR3 is 12 amino acids long. V lost 6 bases to trimming and J lost 4 bases, with 9 bases between them. Germline-derived CDR1 and CDR2 are MNHNS and SASEGT. The sample originates from a study of shared clonotypes between healthy human individuals. Whole-study findings and limits: Clonotypes that were shared across several donors made up roughly 5.2% of naive CD4 clonotypes. Collection of samples was limited to blood; tissue repertoires likely differ.

Sequenced by immunoSEQ multiplex PCR; TCRdb stores in-frame clones only, minus some. Here the sample spans some 1.5 million clones, 95% to 99% being singletons. Partitioning of CD4+ cells yielded a CD45RA+ naive subset and a CD45RA-negative memory subset. The origin of this receptor is a man aged 25 to 40 in good health. The chain is built from TRBV6-1 and TRBJ2-5; weak D call: TRBD1 (5 bases). Sequencing input: naive CD4+ T cells sorted from blood. Subset reported: CD45RA+ positively selected. CDR3 loop: CASRGVGETQYF. The CDR3 DNA follows: TGTGCCAGCAGAGGGGTTGGAGAGACCCAGTACTTC.